This T cell receptor (beta chain) emerged from a study of CD8+CD57+ T cells in acquired aplastic anemia. Genomic DNA was employed as the template in profiling TCR beta VDJ and CDR3. TCRdb analysed the reads with MiXCR anew, one entry per CDR3 protein. The sample records more than 150,000 distinct CDR3 sequences, approximately 50% being singletons. The germline V gene has CDR1 LNHDA and CDR2 SQIVND (reference sequence). Trimming took off 7 bases at V and 5 bases at J, with 16 bases between the two ends. The CDR3 extends over 14 amino acids. Individuals selected for sequencing had exhibited CD8+CD57+ cell expansion on flow cytometry.

The source material was sorted CD4+, CD8+, or CD8+CD57+ T cells (not recorded which) from PBMCs. This clonotype was obtained from a human donor with aplastic anemia. The chain carries TRBV19 and TRBJ2-3, with D perhaps TRBD1 (6 bases). CDR3 DNA: TGTGCCAGTACCCCCACGACAGGTTTAGATACGCAGTATTTT. Translating gives CASTPTTGLDTQYF.